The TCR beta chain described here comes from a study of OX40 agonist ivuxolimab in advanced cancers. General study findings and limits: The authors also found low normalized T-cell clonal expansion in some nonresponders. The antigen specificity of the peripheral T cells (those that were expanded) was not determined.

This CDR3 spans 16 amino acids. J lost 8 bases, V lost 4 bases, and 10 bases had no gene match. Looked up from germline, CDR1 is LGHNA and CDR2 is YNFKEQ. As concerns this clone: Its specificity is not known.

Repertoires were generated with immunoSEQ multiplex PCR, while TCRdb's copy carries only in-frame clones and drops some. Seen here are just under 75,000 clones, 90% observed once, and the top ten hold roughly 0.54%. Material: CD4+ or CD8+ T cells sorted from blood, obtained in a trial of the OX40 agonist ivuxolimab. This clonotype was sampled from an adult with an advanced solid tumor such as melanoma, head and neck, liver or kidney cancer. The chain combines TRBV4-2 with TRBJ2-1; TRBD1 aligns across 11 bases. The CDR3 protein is CASSPTGTGGSDEQFF. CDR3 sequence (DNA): TGTGCCAGCAGCCCAACTGGGACAGGGGGGTCGGATGAGCAGTTCTTC.